This T cell receptor beta chain was identified in a study of T cell responses to AZD1222 COVID-19 vaccine. Germline lookup yields CDR1 SEHNR and CDR2 FQNEAQ (reference sequence). CDR3 length: 13 residues. V lost 5 bases and J lost 2, with 6 bases in between. Overall study findings and caveats: Baseline serology detected seropositivity in only six AZD1222 recipients. Regions 160-218 and 743-854 dominated among vaccine-associated CD4 TCRs spanning spike. Receipt of two AZD1222 doses was followed by a rise in Spike-specific TCR breadth and depth. Donor demographics were predominantly white British with a female majority; clonal diversity may be underestimated.

A remark on this clone: The antigen remains unidentified.

The data were produced by immunoSEQ multiplex PCR, yet TCRdb's version contains in-frame clones alone and is incomplete. The repertoire holds tens of thousands of clones, with 60% to 80% as singletons. The chain has TRBV7-9 and TRBJ2-2; D call uncertain. The material was peripheral blood, obtained on day 0 of AZD1222 vaccination. This receptor was taken from an adult in good health. The CDR3 sequence is CASSITNTGELFF. In DNA form, the CDR3 reads TGTGCCAGCAGCATTACAAACACCGGGGAGCTGTTTTTT.